This T cell receptor (beta chain) stems from a study of cytomegalovirus exposure and HLA in healthy donors. Looking at the study overall: One earlier analysis, a look at 180 million or so T cells, found 117 million unique TCR beta sequences. Drawn from HLA-typed donors, about 82 million unique TCRs were held in an early data release. General study points: High sensitivity and specificity were reportedly achieved when the classifier diagnosed cytomegalovirus status.

This CDR3 region has 13 residues. Trimming left V 6 bases short and J 2 bases short, with 8 bases between. The germline gives CDR1 MNHNY, CDR2 SVGAGI (reference sequence). Comments on this clone: No antigen is known for it.

In the PCR, 60 Vbeta and 13 Jbeta primers were used. Sequencing used immunoSEQ multiplex PCR; TCRdb keeps in-frame clones, though not all of them. Its table lists 30,000 to 45,000 clones. This sequence originates from a man in his forties in good health and CMV-seropositive. The chain recombines TRBV6-6 with TRBJ1-5; no clear D. The sample comprised PBMCs. The DNA for the CDR3 is TGTGCCAGCAGGGCCCAAGGCAATCAGCCCCAGCATTTT. It encodes CASRAQGNQPQHF.